This T cell receptor (beta chain) appears in the sequencing data of a study of identical twins. Notes on the study in general: Donors were not followed over many years; analysis was cross-sectional.

In every case, the donor was a healthy Caucasian. TCRdb itself ran the 5' RACE reads through MiXCR, one entry per CDR3 protein. The sample shows 450,000 to 500,000 distinct CDR3 sequences, roughly an eighth of them seen only once. Germline V gene data show CDR1 as LGHDT and CDR2 as YNNKEL (reference sequence). V dropped 7 bases and J dropped 8 bases, with 20 bases sitting between them. The CDR3 totals 14 residues. This clonotype has ten or more counts. The antigen is not known. Separately, the same data were catalogued under a study of yellow fever vaccine responses in identical twins. From that paper: Twins' vaccine T cell response reportedly seemed partly convergent, partly personalized.

The sequenced material came from CD4+ T cells sorted from blood. This rearrangement joins TRBV3-1 to TRBJ1-1; D might be TRBD1 (6 bases). The receptor comes from a woman aged 18-29 years in good health. CDR3 DNA sequence: TGTGCCAGCAATTTGGTCGGGCGGACAGAAGAAGCTTTCTTT. Amino acid sequence: CASNLVGRTEEAFF.